This T cell receptor (beta chain) comes out of a study of blood T cell repertoires in COVID-19. About the study: The origin of the acute and convalescent COVID-19 samples was the United States, Italy and Spain. T cells, B-cell-depleted T cells, or PBMCs provided the cDNA or gDNA that served as material.

This CDR3 comprises 16 residues. V lost 6 bases to trimming and J lost 1 base; unmatched junction nucleotides: 8. The V gene's germline CDR1 is SGHTA and CDR2 FQGTGA. This clone is a singleton in its sample. Per the original data handling: From reference gene primer amplification, estimates of nucleated cell counts were derived. Generated by immunoSEQ multiplex PCR, the TCRdb table keeps only in-frame clones and is missing some. That table gives V, J and clone size, and the DNA gave D and trimming. The sample yields some 90,000 clones, about nine tenths seen once. Material: peripheral blood. This sequence joins TRBV7-3 and TRBJ2-3, with 9 bases identical to TRBD2. This clonotype was sampled from a woman aged 50 to 60 in a cohort sampled during active COVID-19. The CDR3 DNA sequence: TGTGCCAGCAGTAGCGGGGGAGTTTGGGGCACAGATACGCAGTATTTT. Its protein product is CASSSGGVWGTDTQYF.